This section outlines one T cell receptor (beta chain) sequence together with its context. What it binds is not known. This entry comes from a study of monozygotic twins with inflammatory bowel disease. Following a re-call of the 5' RACE reads, TCRdb has one entry per CDR3 protein and lacks DNA. Here the sample table reports around 450,000 distinct CDR3 sequences. Study-wide findings and caveats: It was in IBD patients that TCRbeta diversity (inverse Simpson) was lower than in healthy co-twins.

The receptor was isolated from a human donor with ulcerative colitis or Crohn's disease, or a healthy co-twin of an affected twin (not recorded which). The sample was blood.

CDR3 sequence: CASSQDEGTGSYEQYF. The chain couples TRBV4-3 to TRBJ2-7; the D call of TRBD1 rests on TCRdb alone, since no DNA is present to check it. The germline CDR1 and CDR2 sequences are LGHNA and YSLEER. This CDR3 is built from 16 residues.